Described below is a single T cell receptor (beta chain) sequence and its context. This CDR3 has 17 residues. These data are taken from a study of blood T cell repertoires in COVID-19. The wider study: From T cells, B-cell-depleted T cells, or PBMCs came the material, which was cDNA or gDNA.

The repertoire was sequenced with immunoSEQ multiplex PCR; TCRdb's copy has only in-frame clones and lacks some. The table records approximately 360,000 clones, roughly 89% of them present only once. V usage is TRBV21-1 and J usage is TRBJ2-1; the table's TRBD2 call for D was not verified on the DNA. TRBV21-1 is shown as a pseudogene. What was sequenced was peripheral blood. The TCR originated in a man aged 18 to 30 with active or convalescent COVID-19. Written as DNA, the CDR3 is TGTGCCAGCAGCAAAGGGGATCCGGGAGCGGTCCCCAATGAGCAGTTCTTC. It encodes CASSKGDPGAVPNEQFF.